This T cell receptor (beta chain) was sequenced in a study of T-cell memory formation after mild COVID-19 (dated by TCRdb to the early 2020s). The study in broad terms: TCR sequence clusters from the two donors were largely donor specific. In two donors, T-cell clones that expanded and contracted after mild COVID-19 were tracked by sequencing TCRalpha and TCRbeta repertoires over time. The cohort was made up of two young adult volunteers, one female and one male, who were previously healthy.

Ficoll-Paque density gradient centrifugation was the method used to isolate PBMCs. Sequenced on an Illumina NovaSeq 6000. TCRalpha and TCRbeta cDNA libraries were built by 5'RACE with constant-segment primers, adding sample barcodes and unique molecular identifiers. Trizol reagent was used to extract RNA from every sample. The libraries were amplified in two PCR steps, and the second step added a second sample barcode and Illumina TruSeq adapters. The libraries were sequenced on an Illumina NovaSeq using 2 x 150 bp paired-end reads. In the paper's pipeline: Reads were demultiplexed and collapsed into UMI-guided consensus sequences with migec v1.2.7. Using mixcr v2.1.11, UMI consensuses were aligned to TRA and TRB V and J templates and then assembled into clonotypes. A clonotype was counted as expanded or contracted only if both edgeR and NoisET called the change significant, with noise models trained on biological replicates. For edgeR calls, the thresholds were a false discovery rate-adjusted p below 0.01 and a log2 fold-change of 1. As an exploratory analysis of dynamics, max-normalized trajectories of the 1000 most abundant clonotypes were examined by PCA with hierarchical clustering. Separately sequenced CD4+ and CD8+ repertoires were used to assign the CD4 or CD8 phenotype of responding clones. In-frame beta chains were kept once TCRdb had trimmed the public reads at Q25 with fastp and called clones with MiXCR. Entries are consolidated by CDR3 protein sequence, retaining the most common genes and DNA. These V and J calls originate from TCRdb's pipeline instead of the authors' own analysis. This sample comprises around 250,000 distinct CDR3 sequences, 15% to 20% of them detected only once. Approximately 23% of the sample is taken by the ten largest.

In its sample, this clonotype was seen a few times. The antigen it recognizes is unknown. No quality values exist for individual bases; no much larger clone is one base distant. Study-wide findings and limitations: The second-wave clones that peaked on day 37 were not confirmed to be SARS-CoV-2 specific. Some responding clones were found in pre-infection memory, which suggests that pre-existing cross-reactive memory T cells took part in the SARS-CoV-2 response. Clones contracting from day 15 to 85 had balanced CD4/CD8 phenotypes, while a second wave expanding from day 15 to 37 was biased towards CD4+. Contracting CD4+ clones appeared mostly in the CM and EM memory subsets, whereas CD8+ clones were enriched in EMRA. Only a couple of mild cases were covered in the study, and larger cohorts including severe cases with pre-infection samples were considered necessary.

The germline V gene (reference sequence) provides CDR1 SEHNR and CDR2 FQNEAQ. V loses 5 bases of germline sequence and J loses 2 bases, and the interval between the two ends is 13 bases. From the cysteine through the phenylalanine, the CDR3 covers 14 amino acids. The entry retains the CDR3 DNA only, 42 bases that are in frame from base 1. The receptor comes from a man aged 18 to 30 who had mild COVID-19 (a few samples of this study predate the infection). The sample titles of this study are shuffled in the database, so cell type and time point are left out; the donor was told from shared clones. The chain couples TRBV7-9 to TRBJ2-7, with the D gene possibly TRBD1 or TRBD2, each one fitting 5 bases. Sample: PBMCs or a T cell subset sorted from them (not recorded which). The CDR3 protein is CASSARDGPYEQYF. Here is the DNA: TGTGCCAGCAGCGCCCGGGACGGTCCCTACGAGCAGTACTTC.